This TCR beta chain was captured by sequencing in a study of glioma-infiltrating T cells. Study-wide findings and caveats: Gliomas, especially low-grade, showed above-expected tissue-blood divergence; non-neoplastic patients showed below.

As for this clonotype: Its cognate antigen is unknown.

CDR3 length: 16 residues. Germline lookup yields CDR1 SNHLY and CDR2 FYNNEI. V was pared by 1 base and J by 4 bases, with 16 bases between. TCR alpha and beta CDR3 regions were amplified from RNA using iRepertoire nested multiplex PCR. TCRdb processed the multiplex PCR reads anew with MiXCR; each CDR3 protein has one entry. The sample holds more than 100,000 distinct CDR3 sequences, around 28% seen once. The chain uses TRBV2 and TRBJ1-1; D gene ambiguous. Sequenced material: glioma tissue, nonneoplastic brain tissue, or PBMCs (not recorded which). The receptor's source is a human donor with low-grade glioma or glioblastoma, undergoing nonglioma brain surgery, or in good health (not recorded which). The CDR3 spells CASSEGLPGGFTEAFF. The CDR3 DNA reads TGTGCCAGCAGTGAAGGACTCCCGGGCGGGTTCACTGAAGCTTTCTTT.